These 10 T cell receptor beta chains came from one sample sequenced in a study of blood T cell repertoires in COVID-19. Repertoires were generated with immunoSEQ multiplex PCR, while TCRdb's copy carries only in-frame clones and drops some. The profile covers about 80,000 clones, with 91% appearing a single time and 1.9% taken by the ten largest. Sequenced: peripheral blood. These receptor sequences come from a woman in her 50s in a cohort sampled during active COVID-19.

In DNA form, the CDR3 reads TGTGCCAGCAGCTTGCCCGGGGAGAAGGTTCCGCCCCAGCATTTT. It codes for CASSLPGEKVPPQHF. This sequence joins TRBV11-3 and TRBJ1-5; no definite D call. CDR1 and CDR2 from the germline V gene are SGHNT and YENEEA. The CDR3 consists of 15 residues. V was pared by 3 bases and J by 9 bases, with 18 bases between.

This chain links TRBV9 with TRBJ2-1, with 7 bases identical to TRBD2. Trimming at V came to 3 bases and at J to 2 bases, leaving 2 bases not matched to a gene. The CDR3 totals 14 residues. Germline CDR1 is SGDLS and CDR2 is YYNGEE. The CDR3 DNA sequence: TGTGCCAGCAGCGGAGCGGGGACCTACAATGAGCAGTTCTTC. This sequence encodes CASSGAGTYNEQFF.

This rearrangement joins TRBV10-3 to TRBJ2-7; TRBD1 might be the D (5 bases). Trimming removed 1 base at V and 4 bases at J, with 11 bases between. CDR1 and CDR2 (germline): ENHRY, SYGVKD. The CDR3 is 14 amino acids. The CDR3 here is CAISEWTKQYEQYF. The CDR3 DNA is TGTGCCATCAGTGAGTGGACAAAGCAGTACGAGCAGTACTTC.

V is TRBV19 and J is TRBJ2-3, with 9 bases identical to TRBD2. V gave up 7 bases and J gave up 7 bases; unmatched junction bases: 9. The germline gives CDR1 LNHDA, CDR2 SQIVND (reference sequence). The CDR3 has 14 residues. CDR3 protein: CASNPGTSPHTQYF. CDR3 bases: TGTGCCAGTAACCCCGGGACTAGCCCACATACGCAGTATTTT. The full variable domain, its missing parts supplied by reference TRBV19 and TRBJ2-3, is DGGITQSPKYLFRKEGQNVTLSCEQNLNHDAMYWYRQDPGQGLRLIYYSQIVNDFQKGDIAEGYSVSREKKESFPLTVTSAQKNPTAFYLCASNPGTSPHTQYFGPGTRLTVL.

J is TRBJ2-7 and V is TRBV3-1 (or the pseudogene TRBV3-2); maybe TRBD2 (6 bases). Germline CDR1 is LGHDT and CDR2 is YNNKEL (reference sequence). V was cut by 0 bases and J by 8 bases, with 14 bases left in between. The CDR3 spans 14 residues. The CDR3 here is CASSQDNGGRQQYF. CDR3 nucleotides: TGTGCCAGCAGCCAAGATAACGGAGGGCGCCAGCAGTACTTC.

This chain uses TRBV28 with TRBJ1-2, with TRBD1 identical over 7 bases. This CDR3 is 14 amino acids long. V lost 5 bases to trimming and J lost 4 bases; unmatched junction nucleotides: 7. Germline values: CDR1 MDHEN, CDR2 SYDVKM. The CDR3 bases are TGTGCCAGCAGTCCCCCGGGACAGAGCTATGGCTACACCTTC. Its protein product is CASSPPGQSYGYTF.

V is TRBV11-3 and J is TRBJ1-1; 7 positions agree with TRBD1. This CDR3 is 15 amino acids long. The V and J ends lost 5 bases and 6 bases, in that order; junction bases with no gene match: 12. Looked up from germline, CDR1 is SGHNT and CDR2 is YENEEA. CDR3 nucleotides: TGTGCCAGCAGCCCGTCTCAGGGGGAGGATCCTGAAGCTTTCTTT. Translated, it gives CASSPSQGEDPEAFF.

The chain has TRBV5-4 and TRBJ2-5; a possible D gene is TRBD2 (6 bases). This CDR3 region has 15 residues. Germline V lookup: CDR1 SGHNT, CDR2 YYREEE (reference sequence). The V end was cut by 3 bases, the J end by 4 bases, with 16 bases between. The CDR3 DNA sequence: TGTGCCAGCAGCTCCCGCCAGCTAGCGACAGAGACCCAGTACTTC. This codes for CASSSRQLATETQYF.

V is TRBV11-3 and J is TRBJ1-2; TRBD1 matches 8 bases. The CDR3 is made up of 15 amino acids. Per germline, CDR1 SGHNT and CDR2 YENEEA. Trimming at V came to 1 base and at J to 6 bases, leaving 7 bases not matched to a gene. In DNA, the CDR3 is TGTGCCAGCAGCTTAGCGCCAGGGGGCGTTGATGGCTACACCTTC. It specifies CASSLAPGGVDGYTF.

The J gene is TRBJ1-4, the V gene TRBV3-1 (or the pseudogene TRBV3-2), with 8 bases matching TRBD1. Unmatched junction bases numbered 10, after V lost 3 bases and J lost 7 bases. The CDR3 sequence is 16 residues long. Germline CDR1 LGHDT, CDR2 YNNKEL (reference sequence). CDR3 DNA sequence: TGTGCCAGCAGCCAGGGACAGGTTCGGAGGAGTGAAAAACTGTTTTTT. Its protein product is CASSQGQVRRSEKLFF.